Below are 30 T cell receptor beta chains sequenced from a single sample in a study of radiotherapy plus CTLA-4 blockade in lung cancer. TCRdb's table, derived via immunoSEQ multiplex PCR, lists solely in-frame clones and lacks some. The sample has some 110,000 clones, about four fifths seen once; the top ten hold about 5%. The sample consisted of peripheral blood, taken from a patient treated with radiotherapy plus ipilimumab. These receptors originate from a human donor with non-small cell lung cancer who had a partial response to radiotherapy plus ipilimumab.

This clone was observed a single time. The rearrangement uses TRBV18 and TRBJ1-1; TRBD1 is a possible D gene (6 bases). Trimming pared 2 bases from V and 1 base from J, leaving 11 bases between. The V gene's germline CDR1 is KGHSH and CDR2 LQKENI. This CDR3 is built from 15 residues. CDR3 DNA sequence: TGTGCCAGCTCACCAGCCCGGGACAAGAACACTGAAGCTTTCTTT. This encodes CASSPARDKNTEAFF.

V is TRBV5-6 and J is TRBJ2-5; D perhaps matches TRBD1 (6 bases). There are 14 residues in the CDR3. V was clipped by 2 bases and J by 4 bases, with 12 bases between them. Germline V gives CDR1 SGHDT, CDR2 YYEEEE. The CDR3 region is CASSFQQGRETQYF. In DNA form, the CDR3 reads TGTGCCAGCAGCTTCCAACAGGGACGAGAGACCCAGTACTTC.

This chain uses TRBV5-1 with TRBJ2-1; D remains ambiguous. Trimming took off 4 bases at V and 4 bases at J, with 15 bases between the two ends. Per the germline V gene, CDR1 is SGHRS and CDR2 is YFSETQ. The CDR3 has 15 amino acids. The CDR3 here is CASSTPVGQYNEQFF. CDR3 sequence (DNA): TGCGCCAGCAGCACGCCCGTGGGCCAATACAATGAGCAGTTCTTC.

The chain employs TRBV5-1 and TRBJ2-7; no reliable D call. V was cut by 0 bases and J by 6 bases, with 10 bases left in between. CDR3 size: 13 residues. Per germline, CDR1 SGHRS and CDR2 YFSETQ. This CDR3 reads CASSLAGLSEQYF. The CDR3 DNA reads as TGCGCCAGCAGCTTGGCAGGCTTAAGCGAGCAGTACTTC.

The rearrangement links TRBV5-1 to TRBJ2-3, with 11 nucleotides matching TRBD2. This CDR3 has 16 residues. V lost 4 bases and J lost 5; bases outside the gene matches: 9. Germline CDR1 reads SGHRS; CDR2 reads YFSETQ. DNA for the CDR3: TGCGCCAGCAGCCTATTAGCGGGAGGGCCGTTAGATACGCAGTATTTT. The encoded protein is CASSLLAGGPLDTQYF. The whole variable domain, filled in from reference TRBV5-1 and TRBJ2-3, reads KAGVTQTPRYLIKTRGQQVTLSCSPISGHRSVSWYQQTPGQGLQFLFEYFSETQRNKGNFPGRFSGRQFSNSRSEMNVSTLELGDSALYLCASSLLAGGPLDTQYFGPGTRLTVL.

The rearrangement joins TRBV6-5 to TRBJ2-7; D may be TRBD1 (5 bases). Between the trimmed V and J ends, which lost 4 bases and 0 bases, there was a span of 10 bases. The length of the CDR3 is 14 residues. Germline V CDR1 and CDR2: MNHEY, SVGAGI. This CDR3 is CASSSRTTSYEQYF. The CDR3, as DNA: TGTGCCAGCAGTTCCAGGACAACCTCCTACGAGCAGTACTTC.

The chain links TRBV5-1 to TRBJ2-3; D unclear. V lost 3 bases to trimming and J lost 2 bases, with 10 bases between them. Per the germline V gene, CDR1 is SGHRS and CDR2 is YFSETQ. The CDR3 extends over 14 amino acids. This CDR3 reads CASSSTGYTDTQYF. The CDR3 DNA reads as TGCGCCAGCAGCTCGACTGGCTACACAGATACGCAGTATTTT.

The chain links TRBV27 to TRBJ1-5; tentatively, D is TRBD1 (6 bases). The CDR3 runs to 15 residues. Germline loops: CDR1 MNHEY, CDR2 SMNVEV (reference sequence). Deletions cut 6 bases from V and 0 bases from J, with 12 bases between. In DNA, the CDR3 is TGTGCCAGCAGGCAGGGGATCCTTAGCAATCAGCCCCAGCATTTT. It is translated as CASRQGILSNQPQHF.

V gene TRBV29-1 combines with J gene TRBJ1-6; the match to TRBD1 covers 7 bases. The CDR3 totals 13 residues. V was pared by 4 bases and J by 7 bases, with 4 bases of the junction left unmatched. The V gene's germline CDR1 is SQVTM and CDR2 ANQGSEA. The CDR3 is CSVGTGRNSPLHF. Here the CDR3 DNA reads TGCAGCGTTGGGACAGGAAGAAATTCACCCCTCCACTTT.

This clone was seen only once. The gene calls are TRBV6-5 and TRBJ1-2; TRBD1 matches at 9 bases. Trimming removed 7 bases from V and 2 bases from J; junction bases left unmatched: 5. This CDR3 is 14 amino acids long. From germline, CDR1 is MNHEY and CDR2 SVGAGI. The CDR3 sequence is CASTRGTGNYGYTF. In nucleotides, the CDR3 is TGTGCCAGCACGAGAGGGACAGGGAACTATGGCTACACCTTC.

The chain recombines TRBV7-2 with TRBJ1-5; no firm D call. This CDR3 has 13 amino acids. The V end was cut by 1 base, the J end by 4 bases, with 5 bases between. Looked up from germline, CDR1 is SGHTA and CDR2 is FQGNSA. The CDR3 region is CASSLVQNQPQHF. DNA for the CDR3: TGTGCCAGCAGCTTAGTTCAGAATCAGCCCCAGCATTTT.

This rearrangement joins TRBV6-1 to TRBJ1-2, with 7 bases aligning to TRBD1. J lost 1 base, V lost 11 bases, and 4 bases had no gene match. The CDR3 totals 12 residues. Germline V gene sequence: CDR1 MNHNS, CDR2 SASEGT. CDR3 nucleotide sequence: TGTGCCGCCAGACAGGGTAACTATGGCTACACCTTC. Encoded protein: CAARQGNYGYTF.

This clone has a single count. The chain employs TRBV6-5 and TRBJ2-1; 9 bases are a match to TRBD2. Germline V lookup: CDR1 MNHEY, CDR2 SVGAGI. The V and J ends lost 4 bases and 2 bases, in that order; junction bases with no gene match: 3. The CDR3 has 15 residues. CDR3 bases: TGTGCCAGCAGTTTAGCGGGAGTGACCTACAATGAGCAGTTCTTC. Encoded protein: CASSLAGVTYNEQFF.

J is TRBJ2-2 and V is TRBV6-1; no reliable D call. The CDR3 extends over 13 amino acids. V was pared by 8 bases and J by 1 base, with 8 bases between. Germline V gene sequence: CDR1 MNHNS, CDR2 SASEGT. CDR3 nucleotide sequence: TGTGCCAGCTCCCAACTGAACACCGGGGAGCTGTTTTTT. Its translation: CASSQLNTGELFF.

The chain joins TRBV6-5 to TRBJ2-2; TRBD1 matches at 8 bases. CDR3 length equals 16 residues. Germline V gene lookup returns CDR1 MNHEY and CDR2 SVGAGI. With V trimmed by 0 bases and J by 4 bases, 4 bases remained unmatched. The CDR3 loop reads CASSYSQGARTGELFF. CDR3 nucleotide sequence: TGTGCCAGCAGTTACTCCCAGGGGGCGCGCACCGGGGAGCTGTTTTTT.

This clone showed up just once. The rearrangement joins TRBV2 to TRBJ1-2, with D possibly TRBD1 on 5 matching bases. CDR3 length: 15 residues. Looked up from germline, CDR1 is SNHLY and CDR2 is FYNNEI. Trimming took 1 base from V and 7 from J, leaving 16 bases between them. CDR3 residues: CASSEESGKVGGYTF. The CDR3 region has the DNA TGTGCCAGCAGTGAAGAGTCAGGGAAGGTCGGTGGCTACACCTTC.

This clone was observed a handful of times. The rearrangement joins TRBV9 to TRBJ2-5; 9 positions agree with TRBD2. J lost 6 bases, V lost 4 bases, and 13 bases had no gene match. The V gene's germline CDR1 is SGDLS and CDR2 YYNGEE. The CDR3 length is 16 residues. CDR3 DNA: TGTGCCAGCAGCTTTACCGCTAGCGGGAAGCGACAGACCCAGTACTTC. This sequence encodes CASSFTASGKRQTQYF.

Remarks on this clone: Additional DNA sequences in this sample encode the identical CDR3. This chain joins TRBV18 and TRBJ1-1; 7 nucleotides line up with TRBD1. Germline V lookup: CDR1 KGHSH, CDR2 LQKENI. The V gene end was trimmed by 1 base and the J gene end by 1 base; junction bases not matched to a gene: 0. This CDR3 contains 14 residues. CDR3 region: CASSPQGANTEAFF. CDR3 DNA sequence: TGTGCCAGCTCACCACAGGGGGCGAACACTGAAGCTTTCTTT.

The rearrangement uses TRBV6-5 and TRBJ2-1; 8 bases map to TRBD1. Germline V gene lookup returns CDR1 MNHEY and CDR2 SVGAGI. V was clipped by 2 bases and J by 9 bases; unmatched bases: 9. The CDR3 is 15 amino acids. Here the CDR3 DNA reads TGTGCCAGCAGTTACACCGGACAGGGCACTGGTGAGCAGTTCTTC. As protein: CASSYTGQGTGEQFF.

The chain combines TRBV6-1 with TRBJ1-2, with TRBD1 identical over 7 bases. Per germline, CDR1 MNHNS and CDR2 SASEGT. The CDR3 is 13 amino acids. Trimming removed 3 bases from V and 4 bases from J; junction bases left unmatched: 2. CDR3 DNA: TGTGCCAGCAGTGATCGACAGGGCTATGGCTACACCTTC. Residues: CASSDRQGYGYTF.

V and J are TRBV19 and TRBJ2-2; D is possibly TRBD2 (5 bases). Deletions cut 4 bases from V and 5 bases from J, with 11 bases between. Germline lookup yields CDR1 LNHDA and CDR2 SQIVND (reference sequence). This CDR3 region has 14 residues. CDR3 DNA: TGTGCCAGTAGTAAAGGACTGACTACCGGGGAGCTGTTTTTT. Translated: CASSKGLTTGELFF.

The rearrangement joins TRBV19 to TRBJ2-2, with 7 nucleotides matching TRBD1. Germline V gene data show CDR1 as LNHDA and CDR2 as SQIVND (reference sequence). Germline trimming cut 5 bases from V and 5 bases from J; bases unmatched to any gene: 11. The CDR3 has 16 residues. CDR3 in amino acids: CASSQSGTERTGELFF. The CDR3 region has the DNA TGTGCCAGTAGTCAATCCGGGACAGAAAGAACCGGGGAGCTGTTTTTT.

The chain combines TRBV6-5 with TRBJ2-1; TRBD2 matches 10 bases. Trimming at V came to 2 bases and at J to 10 bases, leaving 11 bases not matched to a gene. CDR1 and CDR2 (germline): MNHEY, SVGAGI. The CDR3 has 16 amino acids. The CDR3 DNA follows: TGTGCCAGCAGTTACGAGGCTAGCGGGAGAAATGGAGAGCAGTTCTTC. This gives the protein CASSYEASGRNGEQFF.

This chain connects TRBV7-6 to TRBJ1-4; D is unresolved. This CDR3 is built from 16 residues. Germline assignment: CDR1 SGHVS and CDR2 FNYEAQ. The V gene lost 1 base and the J gene lost 3 bases, with 12 bases spanning the gap. The CDR3 sequence: CASSLVLRDPNEKLFF. The DNA of the CDR3 is TGTGCCAGCAGCTTAGTTTTGAGAGATCCTAATGAAAAACTGTTTTTT.

The V call is TRBV28, the J call TRBJ2-1; 16 bases align to TRBD2. The CDR3 spans 16 residues. Germline CDR1 and CDR2: MDHEN and SYDVKM. V gave up 7 bases and J gave up 8 bases; unmatched junction bases: 8. The CDR3: CASTPMGTSGRDEQFF. CDR3 coding DNA: TGTGCCAGCACCCCGATGGGGACTAGCGGGAGGGATGAGCAGTTCTTC.

The count of this clone is one. J is TRBJ2-7 and V is TRBV7-2; 10 nucleotides agree with TRBD1. V trimming: 1 base; J trimming: 4 bases; junction bases outside the gene matches: 7. In germline, CDR1 is SGHTA, CDR2 FQGNSA. There are 16 residues in the CDR3. The CDR3 is CASSLGGTGALYEQYF. For the CDR3, the DNA is TGTGCCAGCAGCTTAGGGGGGACAGGGGCATTGTACGAGCAGTACTTC. Using reference TRBV7-2 and TRBJ2-7 for the parts outside the CDR3, the full variable domain is GAGVSQSPSNKVTEKGKDVELRCDPISGHTALYWYRQSLGQGLEFLIYFQGNSAPDKSGLPSDRFSAERTGGSVSTLTIQRTQQEDSAVYLCASSLGGTGALYEQYFGPGTRLTVT.

The chain joins TRBV28 to TRBJ1-5; 7 nucleotides align to TRBD1. Germline lookup yields CDR1 MDHEN and CDR2 SYDVKM. This CDR3 is built from 13 residues. The J segment lost 6 bases and the V segment lost 6 bases, leaving 5 bases of the junction unmatched. CDR3 amino acids: CASSSDRVQPQHF. In DNA form, the CDR3 reads TGTGCCAGCAGCAGCGACAGGGTTCAGCCCCAGCATTTT.

This clone occurred once. J is TRBJ2-7 and V is TRBV6-6; D may be TRBD2 (6 bases). The CDR3 covers 13 residues. The germline V and J ends were trimmed by 8 bases and 3 bases, with 14 bases remaining between them. Germline V gene data show CDR1 as MNHNY and CDR2 as SVGAGI (reference sequence). The CDR3: CASFRAGGYEQYF. Here the CDR3 DNA reads TGTGCCAGCTTTAGGGCCGGGGGCTACGAGCAGTACTTC.

The genes are TRBV30 and TRBJ2-1; a possible D gene is TRBD1 (5 bases). This CDR3 spans 16 amino acids. Per germline, CDR1 GTSNPN and CDR2 SVGIG (reference sequence). V was pared by 1 base and J by 7 bases, with 20 bases between. The CDR3 DNA is TGTGCCTGGAGTGCGTCTTGGGGCACTCTTAGGAATGAGCAGTTCTTC. Translated: CAWSASWGTLRNEQFF.

The chain uses TRBV19 and TRBJ1-2; 7 bases match TRBD1. The CDR3 contains 11 residues. Germline V gene sequence: CDR1 LNHDA, CDR2 SQIVND (reference sequence). V shed 10 bases and J 7 bases; nucleotides not matched to a gene: 6. The DNA of the CDR3 is TGTGCCACACGACAGGGAGTTGGCTACACCTTC. It codes for CATRQGVGYTF.